This T cell receptor (beta chain) is from a study of control samples from healthy donors and cancer patients. V shed 1 base and J shed 1 base, with 10 bases lying between them. Germline CDR1 reads SGHTA; CDR2 reads FQGTGA. The CDR3 consists of 15 residues. Profiled with immunoSEQ multiplex PCR; TCRdb holds only in-frame clones, not every one. The sample records about 15,000 clones, over 70% being singletons. The chain employs TRBV7-3 and TRBJ2-5; D may be TRBD1 or TRBD2 (5 bases each). The sample comprised PBMCs. The source is a woman aged 70-85 years with colorectal cancer. In DNA, the CDR3 is TGTGCCAGCAGCTTAATCGGGACCCTCCAAGAGACCCAGTACTTC. Protein product: CASSLIGTLQETQYF.